This TCR beta chain was sequenced for a study of tumor-infiltrating lymphocytes in primary liver carcinoma listed by TCRdb under 2017. For context, the study as a whole: The five patients, three men and two women aged 30 to 69 years, had hepatocellular carcinoma (four) or combined HCC and intrahepatic cholangiocarcinoma (one). Each sample produced about 3.5 to 7.13 million productive TCRbeta reads, and read depth showed no significant difference between tissue types. The tumors of the five patients were staged as T1-T3 N0M0, with maximum diameters ranging from about 4 to 11 cm. TCRbeta repertoire sequencing, expression microarrays and whole-exome sequencing were combined in the study across five regions of each liver tumor, with adjacent normal tissue and blood also included. To link TCRbeta repertoire diversity with the local molecular phenotype, the 25 or so tumor region samples were profiled using Agilent mRNA microarrays. Repertoires from technical replicates were highly reproducible, with mean shared-clone rates around 0.87 and correlation coefficients above 0.98. A total of roughly 35 specimens from 5 patients underwent TCRbeta repertoire sequencing, comprising 25 tumor regions, 5 adjacent noncancerous liver tissues and 5 peripheral blood samples.

The germline V gene supplies CDR1 MNHNS and CDR2 SASEGT. The CDR3 numbers 13 residues from cysteine through phenylalanine. The only DNA kept is the CDR3, 39 bases in frame from the first base. TCRbeta-specific cDNA was reverse-transcribed from 500 to 550 ng total RNA using a constant-region primer and ProtoScript II reverse transcriptase. Three nested multiplex PCR rounds, following a slightly modified ARM-PCR procedure, were used to build the TCRbeta libraries. Multiplex TRBV1-TRBV30 forward primers and a Cbeta reverse primer were used in the first two PCR rounds, each of which was run for 9 to 11 cycles. Sample barcodes and Illumina adapters were attached in a final 25-cycle PCR using Deep VentR polymerase. Before sequencing, amplicons of 200-500 bp were purified from gel using a QIAquick gel extraction kit. An Illumina HiSeq 2500 was used to sequence the TCRbeta amplicons with 250-bp paired-end reads. From the authors' description of their analysis: Trimmomatic v0.33 was used to quality-trim the reads, and FLASH v1.2.11 was used to merge paired reads so that full CDR3 sequences could be recovered. V, D and J germline segments were assigned to the rearranged TCRbeta sequences using MiGEC v1.2.1b. Clonotype statistics and Shannon-Wiener diversity indices were calculated with VDJtools v1.0.0. To cut down on sampling bias, every analysis after diversity analysis relied on just the 250 most abundant clonotypes from each sample. TCRdb's own reprocessing of the public reads used fastp at Q25 and MiXCR and kept productive beta chains. Entries are consolidated by CDR3 protein sequence, retaining the most common genes and DNA. It is TCRdb's table, rather than the study itself, that gives the V and J calls and clone size. For this sample the table gives roughly 80,000 distinct CDR3 sequences, of which about two thirds were detected only once. Clones ranked in the top ten supply approximately 14% of the sample.

As concerns this clonotype: No antigen is known for it. At one boundary the junction diverges from the germline segment, which might be a read error.

Without any cell sorting, total RNA and DNA were extracted together from approximately 20-30 mg of bulk tissue using the AllPrep DNA/RNA mini kit. Between November 2015 and early 2016, about 5 patients in China with histopathologically diagnosed primary liver carcinoma had their tumors surgically resected. Patients had chronic HBV infection and were treatment-naive at sampling. Five spatially separated regions were sampled from each tumor: the superior, inferior, left-lateral and right-lateral poles, plus the tumor centre. Histological examination found more than 85% viable tumor cells in every tumor sample. Pieces of fresh tumor and adjacent tissue were cut in half, with one half kept in RNAlater at -80 degrees C and the other half sent for histology. Overall study results and their limits: The top 250 clones made up a significantly larger repertoire fraction in tumors than in blood (p = 0.039). Only the TCR beta chain was sequenced, which likely underestimates true repertoire diversity because unpaired alpha chains were not captured. With just four to six patients in the study, the authors point out that the findings should be validated in a larger study. Only about 7.5-25% of top clones were found in all five regions of a tumor, suggesting spatial heterogeneity of tumor-infiltrating T cells. Comparison of CD4+ and CD8+ T cell repertoires was precluded by the use of bulk unsorted samples. Repertoire overlap was higher between tumor regions (mean around 36%) than tumor-adjacent (approximately 17%) or tumor-blood (approximately 15%) pairs, consistent with antigen-driven expansion.

Here the chain combines TRBV6-1 and TRBJ1-2; TRBD1 is a weak D gene call, 5 bases matching. The specimen was liver tumor tissue from sampling region 4. According to the study, the label for this sample's cell subset or site signals: tumor region T4, right-lateral pole. The sequence derives from an older woman with primary liver carcinoma and hepatitis B virus infection. The CDR3 corresponds to CANSEQETYGYAF. The DNA sequence is as follows: TGTGCCAACAGTGAACAGGAAACCTATGGCTACGCCTTC.